Sequencing of this T cell receptor (beta chain) was carried out in a study of CD8 T cells in ankylosing spondylitis. Findings and caveats of the study: From matched ankylosing spondylitis synovial fluid, disease-linked clones were reportedly recovered at significantly enriched levels. Apparently characteristic of ankylosing spondylitis blood was a TCR beta motif (eight highly homologous variants). Disease-linked clones had a CD8+ phenotype and relatively low frequency in peripheral blood.

This CDR3 has 14 residues. Deletions cut 7 bases from V and 4 bases from J, with 14 bases between. By quantitative 5'-RACE with molecular barcodes, the TCR beta libraries were made. TCRdb re-analysed the 5' RACE reads in MiXCR, keeping a single row per CDR3 protein. The sample shows 25,000 to 35,000 distinct CDR3 sequences, roughly 33% of them seen only once. This clonotype was counted a few times. Its antigen is not known. The sequence was obtained from a male donor with ankylosing spondylitis. The specimen sequenced was synovial fluid, either unsorted or a sorted T cell fraction (not recorded which). The chain employs TRBV12-3 or TRBV12-4 and TRBJ2-1, with D perhaps given as TRBD1 or TRBD2 (5 bases each). CDR3 DNA: TGTGCCAGCAAGAACCGGGACGGATACAATGAGCAGTTCTTC. Protein product: CASKNRDGYNEQFF.